The entry below gives a single T cell receptor (beta chain) sequence along with its context. No cognate antigen has been identified for it. Per-base quality was not reported, and no clone a single base away is much larger than it. The hyperthyroidism patients were between 18 and 65 years old and newly diagnosed, with a disease duration of less than 2 months. The study excluded patients with uncontrolled infections, other autoimmune diseases, pregnancy or lactation. Diagnoses were established on the basis of clinical symptoms, serum thyroxine and TRAb, thyroid ultrasound, and orbital computed tomography. Blood from progressor patients was drawn when they were first diagnosed with hyperthyroidism, before any ophthalmopathy symptoms appeared. PBMCs were separated from roughly 10 ml of fresh peripheral blood using Ficoll-Paque density gradient centrifugation. Progressor patients were defined as those initially diagnosed with Graves' hyperthyroidism in whom ophthalmopathy developed during follow-up. Total RNA was extracted using Trizol reagent, and RNA quality was assessed on an Agilent 2100 Bioanalyzer.

This record comes from a study of T cells in Graves' hyperthyroidism and ophthalmopathy (dated by TCRdb to about 2019). Study-wide context: Peripheral blood samples were taken at the time of initial diagnosis, prior to any treatment. Following sampling, methimazole starting at 30 mg daily was given to hyperthyroidism patients, and high-dose intravenous methylprednisolone was given to ophthalmopathy patients. The 100 discovery patients were randomly split 7:3 into training and test sets. To identify TCR V-J signatures that set the groups apart, the researchers used a discovery cohort of 100 or so patients, made up of under 45 with Graves' ophthalmopathy and about 60 with stable Graves' hyperthyroidism. In addition, the study compared T-cell repertoires in thyroid tissue and in blood from over 5 Graves' hyperthyroidism patients. Prospective prediction of ophthalmopathy was tested in an independent validation cohort consisting of 18 to 20 hyperthyroidism patients and approximately 16 patients who later progressed to ophthalmopathy. The paper reports TCR Vbeta CDR3 sequencing of more than 120 peripheral blood samples: approximately 43 ophthalmopathy, about 75 hyperthyroidism and 17 progressor patients.

Findings and caveats that apply to the study as a whole: No statistical method was used to fix the sample size in advance, and group allocation was not hidden from the investigators. In validation, the model predicted progression to ophthalmopathy a median of roughly six months before onset, with around 70% sensitivity and roughly 77% specificity. Ophthalmopathy was separated from stable hyperthyroidism by a 13 V-J signature model, with just over 85% sensitivity and about 81% specificity obtained in cross-validation and 80%/75% obtained in testing. Blood samples also contained most of the expanded thyroid clonotypes (frequency above 0.001), which suggests that blood repertoires may reflect thyroid immune responses.

The TCR beta CDR3 regions were amplified from RNA transcripts. The first round of RT-PCR for the TCR CDR3 was performed with the HTBI primer set and the Qiagen OneStep RT-PCR kit. The libraries were constructed in a second round of multiplex PCR and then size-selected and purified. Paired-end sequencing of the libraries was performed with 100 bp reads on an Illumina HiSeq2000. In the original analysis: SOAPnuke was used to process the raw data, throwing out any read that contained adapters or uncalled bases, had a mean Phred below 15, or lacked an exact constant-primer or identifier match. High-quality paired reads were merged using COPE v1.2.5, and each unique nucleotide sequence was defined as a clonotype. MiTCR v1.1 was used to align the clonotypes against IMGT TRBV, TRBD and TRBJ reference segments. The analysis included only V-J combinations with a frequency above 0.0001, which together covered around 99% of the repertoires. The TCS score was defined as F50 (clonal expansion) divided by E x V (chaos), with BLOSUM62-based TCRdist calculated between CDR3 peptides within each V-J. Welch's t-statistics and random forest reduced roughly 530 V-J features to fewer than 15, which were used in a naive Bayes classifier (R e1071). TCRdb itself trimmed the public reads at Q25 with fastp, ran MiXCR and retained productive beta chains. Records with the same CDR3 protein are collapsed into one entry carrying the most frequent genes and DNA. TCRdb's processing, not the authors' own work, is the source of the V and J calls. The sample table records over 250,000 distinct CDR3 sequences; approximately 26% of these occur just once. The leading ten clones occupy 20% to 30% of the sample.

V loses 6 bases, J loses 1 base, and the germline ends lie 13 bases apart. The germline V gene supplies CDR1 MNHNS and CDR2 SASEGT. Counted from cysteine to phenylalanine, this CDR3 has 14 amino acids. Only the CDR3 part of the read is kept: 42 bases, read in frame from the first base. This clonotype originated in a middle-aged man with Graves' hyperthyroidism that later progressed to Graves' ophthalmopathy. In this chain, TRBV6-1 is recombined with TRBJ2-7, with a tentative D gene TRBD2 over 6 matching bases. What was sequenced was blood. The CDR3 reads as follows: CASSRVAASYEQYF. The bases read TGTGCCAGCAGCCGGGTAGCGGCGTCCTACGAGCAGTACTTC.